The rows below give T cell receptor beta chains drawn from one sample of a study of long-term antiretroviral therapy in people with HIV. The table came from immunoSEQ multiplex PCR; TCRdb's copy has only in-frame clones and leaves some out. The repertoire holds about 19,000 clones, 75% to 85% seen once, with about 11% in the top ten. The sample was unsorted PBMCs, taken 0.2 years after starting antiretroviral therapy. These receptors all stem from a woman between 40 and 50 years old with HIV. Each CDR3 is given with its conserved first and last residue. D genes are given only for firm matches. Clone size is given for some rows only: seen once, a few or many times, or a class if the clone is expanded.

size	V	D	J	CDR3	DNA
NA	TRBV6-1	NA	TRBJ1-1	CASSEDLVHTEAFF	TGTGCCAGCAGTGAAGATCTGGTCCACACTGAAGCTTTCTTT
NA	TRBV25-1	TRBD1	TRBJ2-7	CASRQGVSEQYF	TGTGCCAGCAGGCAGGGGGTGAGCGAGCAGTACTTC
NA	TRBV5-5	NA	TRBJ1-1	CASYSSGTFLAEAFF	TGTGCCAGCTACTCGTCCGGGACTTTTTTAGCTGAAGCTTTCTTT
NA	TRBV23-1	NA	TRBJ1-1	CASSQSKTRREEAFF	TGCGCCAGCAGTCAATCAAAGACGAGGCGGGAGGAGGCTTTCTTT
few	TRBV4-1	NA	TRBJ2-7	CASSQDGGSSYEQYF	TGCGCCAGCAGCCAAGATGGGGGGAGCTCCTACGAGCAGTACTTC
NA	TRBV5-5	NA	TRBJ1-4	CASSVGHRNEKLFF	TGTGCCAGCAGCGTGGGACACCGCAATGAAAAACTGTTTTTT
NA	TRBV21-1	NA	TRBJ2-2	CASSKVGGHGELFF	TGTGCCAGCAGCAAAGTTGGCGGACACGGGGAGCTGTTTTTT
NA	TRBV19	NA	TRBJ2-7	CASSIGEGVSYEQYF	TGTGCCAGTAGTATAGGCGAGGGAGTCTCCTACGAGCAGTACTTC
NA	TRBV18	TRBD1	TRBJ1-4	CASSPSGTGFEKLFF	TGTGCCAGCTCACCTTCCGGGACAGGGTTCGAAAAACTGTTTTTT
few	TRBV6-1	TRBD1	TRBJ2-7	CASSEQGAFYEQYF	TGTGCCAGCAGTGAACAGGGGGCGTTCTACGAGCAGTACTTC
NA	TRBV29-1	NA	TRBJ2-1	CSVEGTLGRNEQFF	TGCAGCGTTGAAGGGACCCTCGGGCGCAATGAGCAGTTCTTC
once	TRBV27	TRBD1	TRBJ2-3	CASSLSRGQGLPRNTQYF	TGTGCCAGCAGTTTATCTCGGGGACAGGGTTTGCCTAGGAATACGCAGTATTTT
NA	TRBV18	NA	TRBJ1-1	CASSPPGGAPRVTEAFF	TGTGCCAGCTCACCACCGGGCGGTGCCCCCAGGGTGACTGAAGCTTTCTTT
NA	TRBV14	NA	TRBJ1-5	CASSQASLGPQHF	TGTGCCAGCAGCCAAGCATCTCTGGGGCCCCAGCATTTT
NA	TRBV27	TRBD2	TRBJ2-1	CASSFSASGSNEQFF	TGTGCCAGCAGTTTCTCGGCTAGCGGGAGCAATGAGCAGTTCTTC
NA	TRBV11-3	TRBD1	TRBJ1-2	CASSRGTGLGYTF	TGTGCCAGCAGCCGCGGGACAGGGCTTGGCTACACCTTC
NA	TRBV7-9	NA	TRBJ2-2	CASRQGLGGELFF	TGTGCCAGCAGACAGGGTCTGGGCGGGGAGCTGTTTTTT
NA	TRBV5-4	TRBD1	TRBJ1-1	CASSLIGQGMGTEAFF	TGTGCCAGCAGCTTGATTGGACAGGGTATGGGCACTGAAGCTTTCTTT
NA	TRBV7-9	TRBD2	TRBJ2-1	CASSDDSGSSYNEQFF	TGTGCCAGCAGCGATGATAGCGGGAGCTCCTACAATGAGCAGTTCTTC
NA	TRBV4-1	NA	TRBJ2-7	CASSHPLSSSYEQYF	TGCGCCAGCAGCCACCCCCTAAGTAGCTCCTACGAGCAGTACTTC
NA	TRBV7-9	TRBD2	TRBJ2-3	CASSGYQRELLNTQYF	TGTGCCAGCAGCGGATATCAGCGGGAGTTATTAAATACGCAGTATTTT
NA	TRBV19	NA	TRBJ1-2	CASSNLGQPNYGYTF	TGTGCCAGTAGTAACCTCGGACAGCCGAACTATGGCTACACCTTC
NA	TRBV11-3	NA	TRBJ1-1	CASSLDATGYLNTEAFF	TGTGCCAGCAGCTTAGATGCCACAGGGTATTTGAACACTGAAGCTTTCTTT
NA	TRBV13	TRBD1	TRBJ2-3	CASSPDRETQYF	TGTGCCAGCAGCCCGGACAGGGAGACGCAGTATTTT
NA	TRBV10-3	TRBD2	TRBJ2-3	CAISGASGSDTQYF	TGTGCCATCAGTGGGGCTAGCGGGAGTGATACGCAGTATTTT
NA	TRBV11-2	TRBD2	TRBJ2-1	CASSPLSSGSWSEQFF	TGTGCCAGCAGCCCACTGTCCAGCGGGAGTTGGAGTGAGCAGTTCTTC
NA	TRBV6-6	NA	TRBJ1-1	CAAGLPTEAFF	TGTGCCGCCGGGCTACCCACTGAAGCTTTCTTT
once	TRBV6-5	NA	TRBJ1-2	CASSYSQFYGYTF	TGTGCCAGCAGTTATTCGCAGTTCTATGGCTACACCTTC
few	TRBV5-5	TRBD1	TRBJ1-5	CASSLGGTVANQPQHF	TGTGCCAGCAGCTTGGGCGGGACAGTGGCCAATCAGCCCCAGCATTTT
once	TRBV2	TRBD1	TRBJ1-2	CASSENPLFTGGDYGYTF	TGTGCCAGCAGTGAAAACCCCCTCTTCACAGGGGGAGATTATGGCTACACCTTC
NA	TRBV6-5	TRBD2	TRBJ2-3	CASSSGGGRTDTQYF	TGTGCCAGCAGTTCTGGCGGGGGACGCACAGATACGCAGTATTTT
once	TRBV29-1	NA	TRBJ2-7	CSVDGGGITYEQYF	TGCAGCGTTGACGGAGGGGGGATTACCTACGAGCAGTACTTC
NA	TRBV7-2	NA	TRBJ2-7	CASSLGDGGLYEQYF	TGTGCCAGCAGCTTAGGGGACGGGGGACTCTACGAGCAGTACTTC
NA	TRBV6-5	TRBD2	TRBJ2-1	CASSYGLAGDNEQFF	TGTGCCAGCAGCTACGGACTAGCGGGGGACAATGAGCAGTTCTTC
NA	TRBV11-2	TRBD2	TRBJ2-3	CASSSGLAASDTQYF	TGTGCCAGCAGCTCGGGACTAGCCGCCTCAGATACGCAGTATTTT
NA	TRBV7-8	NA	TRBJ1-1	CASSLGGGRSPTEAFF	TGTGCCAGCAGCTTAGGCGGGGGTCGTTCCCCCACTGAAGCTTTCTTT
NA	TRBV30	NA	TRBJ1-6	CAWSMNSPLHF	TGTGCCTGGAGTATGAATTCACCCCTCCACTTT
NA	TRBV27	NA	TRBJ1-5	CASSSLQGTGPQHF	TGTGCCAGCAGTTCTCTTCAGGGGACGGGGCCCCAGCATTTT
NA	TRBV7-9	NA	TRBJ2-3	CASGGSDTQYF	TGTGCCAGCGGGGGTTCAGATACGCAGTATTTT
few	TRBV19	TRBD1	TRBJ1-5	CASVTGVNQPQHF	TGTGCCAGTGTTACAGGGGTAAATCAGCCCCAGCATTTT
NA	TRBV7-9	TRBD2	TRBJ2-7	CASSTGLAGVPYEQYF	TGTGCCAGCAGCACGGGACTAGCGGGAGTCCCCTACGAGCAGTACTTC
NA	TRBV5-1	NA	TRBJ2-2	CASSWSGREFTGELFF	TGCGCCAGCAGCTGGAGCGGGCGGGAATTTACCGGGGAGCTGTTTTTT
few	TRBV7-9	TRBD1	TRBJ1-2	CASSLGDRTYYGYTF	TGTGCCAGCAGCTTGGGGGACAGGACGTACTATGGCTACACCTTC
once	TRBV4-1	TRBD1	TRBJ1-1	CASSLGQGRTEAFF	TGCGCCAGCAGCCTGGGACAGGGAAGAACTGAAGCTTTCTTT
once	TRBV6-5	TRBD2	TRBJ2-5	CASSYSHGGSWETQYF	TGTGCCAGCAGTTACTCCCACGGCGGGAGTTGGGAGACCCAGTACTTC
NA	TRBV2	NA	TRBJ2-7	CASRPFGGWEQYF	TGTGCCAGCAGGCCATTCGGGGGTTGGGAGCAGTACTTC
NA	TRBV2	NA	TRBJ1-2	CASSLTSDVWNGYTF	TGTGCCAGCAGTCTTACCTCGGACGTCTGGAATGGCTACACCTTC
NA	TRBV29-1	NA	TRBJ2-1	CSVAGSRNEQFF	TGCAGCGTCGCCGGGAGTCGGAATGAGCAGTTCTTC
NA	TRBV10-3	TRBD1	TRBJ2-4	CAISESGQGNIQYF	TGTGCCATCAGTGAGTCCGGACAGGGAAACATTCAGTACTTC
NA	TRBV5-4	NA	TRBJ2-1	CASSGGSIYNEQFF	TGTGCCAGCAGCGGCGGATCGATTTACAATGAGCAGTTCTTC
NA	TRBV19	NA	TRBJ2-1	CASSIGLVVHDEQFF	TGTGCCAGTAGTATAGGACTAGTGGTTCATGATGAGCAGTTCTTC
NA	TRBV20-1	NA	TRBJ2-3	CSARLADTQYF	TGCAGTGCTAGACTAGCAGATACGCAGTATTTT
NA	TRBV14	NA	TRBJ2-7	CASSQGAEQYF	TGTGCCAGCAGCCAAGGAGCAGAGCAGTACTTC
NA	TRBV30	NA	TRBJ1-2	CAWSVWGRGMGYTF	TGTGCCTGGAGTGTTTGGGGCCGTGGTATGGGCTACACCTTC